This T cell receptor (beta chain) was sequenced for a study of cytomegalovirus exposure and HLA in healthy donors. It was with 60 Vbeta and 13 Jbeta primers that the PCR ran. The repertoire was sequenced with immunoSEQ multiplex PCR; TCRdb's copy has only in-frame clones and lacks some. Among roughly 130,000 clones listed, around four fifths were seen once. Concerning this clone itself: Its antigen is as yet unknown.

Study conclusions and caveats: A previous analysis found most TCR beta V segments productive roughly 87% or roughly 30% of the time.

This sequence originates from a male donor in good health and CMV-seropositive. What was sequenced was PBMCs.

CDR3 loop: CASSQDYGGTYYEQYF. In nucleotides, the CDR3 is TGCGCCAGCAGCCAAGATTACGGCGGAACTTACTACGAGCAGTACTTC. The V gene is TRBV4-3, the J gene TRBJ2-7, with D uncertain. The CDR3 is 16 residues long. Germline CDR1 reads LGHNA; CDR2 reads YSLEER. Trimming stripped 0 bases from V and 3 bases from J, with 15 bases between.